The 25 T cell receptor beta chains below were found in one sample sequenced in a study of lymphopenia after photon versus proton radiotherapy. Profiled with immunoSEQ multiplex PCR; TCRdb holds only in-frame clones, not every one. The repertoire holds some 26,000 clones, with over 80% as singletons. Sequencing was performed on peripheral blood, taken from a patient treated with photon-based radiotherapy. The receptors were sampled from a woman aged 45-60 years with pancreatic cancer.

This chain joins TRBV29-1 and TRBJ1-2; weak D call: TRBD1 (5 bases). The CDR3 spans 13 residues. Trimming took 7 bases from V and 8 from J, leaving 20 bases between them. The germline V gene encodes CDR1 SQVTM and CDR2 ANQGSEA. The CDR3 loop is CSAAPRDSYGYTF. The CDR3 DNA is TGCAGCGCTGCCCCTCGGGACTCTTACGGCTACACCTTC.

This CDR3 reads CASSQAMTGHTGELFF. In nucleotides, the CDR3 is TGCGCCAGCAGCCAAGCAATGACAGGGCACACCGGGGAGCTGTTTTTT. The J gene is TRBJ2-2, the V gene TRBV4-1, with TRBD1 identical over 7 bases. CDR3 size: 16 residues. The trim removed 1 base at V and 3 bases at J, leaving 5 bases unmatched. Germline-derived CDR1 and CDR2 are MGHRA and YSYEKL.

Regarding this clone: Other DNA sequences in the same sample also yield this CDR3. The chain employs TRBV29-1 and TRBJ2-1, with 13 bases identical to TRBD2. The CDR3 covers 17 residues. Losses at the gene ends were 6 bases for V and 1 base for J; bases not matched to a gene: 9. Germline V gene data show CDR1 as SQVTM and CDR2 as ANQGSEA. CDR3 region: CSVQGLAGEGSYNEQFF. The CDR3 DNA is TGCAGCGTCCAAGGACTAGCGGGAGAGGGGTCCTACAATGAGCAGTTCTTC.

The CDR3 here is CASSAGVGAAFF. For the CDR3, the DNA is TGTGCCAGCAGCGCGGGGGTAGGGGCCGCTTTCTTT. The chain joins TRBV9 to TRBJ1-1, with D perhaps matching TRBD1 (5 bases). Germline V gene lookup returns CDR1 SGDLS and CDR2 YYNGEE. Trimming pared 3 bases from V and 11 bases from J, leaving 14 bases between. The length of the CDR3 is 12 residues. The full variable domain, in which reference TRBV9 and TRBJ1-1 provide the parts outside the CDR3, is DSGVTQTPKHLITATGQRVTLRCSPRSGDLSVYWYQQSLDQGLQFLIQYYNGEERAKGNILERFSAQQFPDLHSELNLSSLELGDSALYFCASSAGVGAAFFGQGTRLTVV.

This chain connects TRBV5-4 to TRBJ2-2, with TRBD1 as a possible D gene (6 bases). The CDR3 sequence is 17 residues long. V lost 3 bases and J 5 bases, leaving 20 bases between the germline ends. The germline V gene has CDR1 SGHNT and CDR2 YYREEE (reference sequence). The CDR3: CASSWGTSSIGTGELFF. The CDR3 bases are TGTGCCAGCAGCTGGGGGACATCCAGCATTGGGACCGGGGAGCTGTTTTTT. The full variable domain, rest sourced from reference TRBV5-4 and TRBJ2-2, is ETGVTQSPTHLIKTRGQQVTLRCSSQSGHNTVSWYQQALGQGPQFIFQYYREEENGRGNFPPRFSGLQFPNYSSELNVNALELDDSALYLCASSWGTSSIGTGELFFGEGSRLTVL.

This clone came up once. The chain employs TRBV2 and TRBJ2-1, with D uncertain. Germline CDR1 and CDR2: SNHLY and FYNNEI. CDR3 length: 13 amino acids. The V and J ends lost 2 bases and 7 bases respectively, with 9 bases between them. DNA for the CDR3: TGTGCCAGCAGTGAACTGGGTAGAAATGAGCAGTTCTTC. Translated, it gives CASSELGRNEQFF.

This rearrangement joins TRBV2 to TRBJ2-7, with D possibly TRBD2 on 6 matching bases. The ends were cut back, 8 bases at V and 0 bases at J, with 17 bases in the middle. The CDR3 consists of 15 residues. The germline gives CDR1 SNHLY, CDR2 FYNNEI. The CDR3 bases are TGTGCCAGCCCAAGGGAGGTGGGTACCTCCTACGAGCAGTACTTC. This gives the protein CASPREVGTSYEQYF.

This clone was seen only once. CDR3 sequence (DNA): TGCGCCACCTCTTTGCAGGGAACCGCAGATACGCAGTATTTT. Its protein product is CATSLQGTADTQYF. The genes are TRBV5-1 and TRBJ2-3, with D tentatively TRBD1 (5 bases). Germline V gene lookup returns CDR1 SGHRS and CDR2 YFSETQ. Deletions cut 9 bases from V and 4 bases from J, with 18 bases between. This CDR3 contains 14 residues.

This sequence joins TRBV4-2 and TRBJ2-7, with D perhaps assigned TRBD1 or TRBD2 (5 bases each). CDR1 and CDR2 from the germline V gene are LGHNA and YNFKEQ. Between the trimmed V and J ends, which lost 2 bases and 0 bases, there was a span of 14 bases. CDR3 length equals 16 residues. The CDR3 DNA reads TGTGCCAGCAGCCAAACGGGGACGGCAGGCTCCTACGAGCAGTACTTC. Amino acids: CASSQTGTAGSYEQYF.

V is TRBV27 and J is TRBJ2-7, with D maybe TRBD1 (6 bases). Germline V lookup: CDR1 MNHEY, CDR2 SMNVEV (reference sequence). The CDR3 length is 13 residues. Trimming cost V 5 bases and J 5 bases, with 13 bases left between them. CDR3 in amino acids: CASSLRTEHEQYF. The CDR3 region has the DNA TGTGCCAGCAGTCTCCGGACAGAACACGAGCAGTACTTC.

The chain couples TRBV18 to TRBJ2-7; 8 bases match TRBD1. The CDR3 runs to 15 residues. V gave up 2 bases and J gave up 3 bases; unmatched junction bases: 6. The V gene's germline CDR1 is KGHSH and CDR2 LQKENI. CDR3 region: CASSPLRQGNYEQYF. The DNA of the CDR3 is TGTGCCAGCTCACCATTAAGACAGGGGAACTACGAGCAGTACTTC.

The genes are TRBV7-8 and TRBJ1-1, with 7 positions matching TRBD1. CDR3 size: 17 residues. V was pared by 4 bases and J by 0 bases, with 11 bases of the junction left unmatched. Germline V gives CDR1 SGHVS, CDR2 FQNEAQ. The DNA of the CDR3 is TGTGCCAGCAGCTCCCGGGGGGACAGCATCATGAACACTGAAGCTTTCTTT. Translation gives CASSSRGDSIMNTEAFF.

This clone has a handful of counts. The chain is built from TRBV28 and TRBJ2-7; TRBD1 agrees at 7 bases. Germline loops: CDR1 MDHEN, CDR2 SYDVKM. The CDR3 runs 14 residues. The V and J ends lost 5 bases and 3 bases, in that order; junction bases with no gene match: 7. CDR3 sequence reads: CASSKGGPIYEQYF. For the CDR3, the DNA is TGTGCCAGCAGTAAAGGGGGCCCGATCTACGAGCAGTACTTC.

The V gene is TRBV15, the J gene TRBJ2-7, with D tentatively TRBD2 (5 bases). Per germline, CDR1 LNHNV and CDR2 YYDKDF (reference sequence). V dropped 0 bases and J dropped 4 bases, with 10 bases sitting between them. The CDR3 consists of 14 residues. The CDR3 sequence is CATSRDLGGYEQYF. The CDR3 nucleotides are TGTGCCACCAGCAGAGATCTCGGAGGTTACGAGCAGTACTTC.

The chain has TRBV29-1 and TRBJ2-7, with a possible D match to TRBD1 (5 bases). V dropped 5 bases and J dropped 0 bases, with 8 bases sitting between them. Germline V gene lookup returns CDR1 SQVTM and CDR2 ANQGSEA. This CDR3 region has 12 residues. CDR3 sequence: CSVQGSSYEQYF. The CDR3 DNA follows: TGCAGCGTTCAGGGAAGCTCCTACGAGCAGTACTTC.

The rearrangement links TRBV19 to TRBJ1-5; 7 bases map to TRBD1. The CDR3 loop spans 17 amino acids. The germline CDR1 and CDR2 sequences are LNHDA and SQIVND (reference sequence). The V segment lost 5 bases and the J segment 2 bases; nucleotides outside the gene matches: 12. The CDR3 DNA reads TGTGCCAGTAGTGCCAACAGGGGAACGTTTGGCAATCAGCCCCAGCATTTT. Translation gives CASSANRGTFGNQPQHF.

The V and J genes are TRBV11-3 and TRBJ2-7; perhaps TRBD2 as D (7 bases). The CDR3 is made up of 16 amino acids. Germline V gene data show CDR1 as SGHNT and CDR2 as YENEEA. The V gene lost 5 bases and the J gene lost 5 bases, with 22 bases spanning the gap. The CDR3 loop is CASSPGGLSAIHEQYF. The CDR3 coding sequence is TGTGCCAGCAGCCCGGGGGGCCTTTCCGCGATCCACGAGCAGTACTTC. The whole variable domain, filled in from reference TRBV11-3 and TRBJ2-7, reads EAGVVQSPRYKIIEKKQPVAFWCNPISGHNTLYWYLQNLGQGPELLIRYENEEAVDDSQLPKDRFSAERLKGVDSTLKIQPAELGDSAVYLCASSPGGLSAIHEQYFGPGTRLTVT.

J is TRBJ2-3 and V is TRBV27; unclear D gene. Germline lookup yields CDR1 MNHEY and CDR2 SMNVEV (reference sequence). The ends were cut back, 8 bases at V and 2 bases at J, with 11 bases in the middle. CDR3 size: 13 residues. CDR3 protein: CASGEVVTDTQYF. CDR3 in DNA: TGTGCCAGCGGTGAGGTGGTCACAGATACGCAGTATTTT.

This chain joins TRBV19 and TRBJ2-2; 16 positions agree with TRBD2. With 7 bases clipped from V and 4 bases from J, the junction kept 12 bases outside the gene matches. Germline V gene lookup returns CDR1 LNHDA and CDR2 SQIVND (reference sequence). The length of the CDR3 is 19 residues. The CDR3 DNA is TGTGCCAGTACCCGGTTGGGACTAGCGGGAGGGCCGGGCACCGGGGAGCTGTTTTTT. Its translation: CASTRLGLAGGPGTGELFF.

The chain uses TRBV7-9 and TRBJ1-2; TRBD1 aligns across 8 bases. V shed 5 bases and J 0 bases; nucleotides not matched to a gene: 8. The CDR3 is 16 amino acids. CDR1 and CDR2 (germline): SEHNR, FQNEAQ (reference sequence). In DNA, the CDR3 is TGTGCCAGCAGCGCGGACAGGGCGGAAGCTAACTATGGCTACACCTTC. Translated, it gives CASSADRAEANYGYTF. Based on the CDR3 plus reference TRBV7-9 and TRBJ1-2, the full variable domain is DTGVSQNPRHKITKRGQNVTFRCDPISEHNRLYWYRQTLGQGPEFLTYFQNEAQLEKSRLLSDRFSAERPKGSFSTLEIQRTEQGDSAMYLCASSADRAEANYGYTFGSGTRLTVV.

Here the CDR3 reads CASSDGQGVYEQYF. The CDR3 DNA reads TGTGCCAGCAGCGATGGACAGGGGGTTTACGAGCAGTACTTC. This chain joins TRBV28 and TRBJ2-7, with 10 bases lining up with TRBD1. This CDR3 comprises 14 residues. Germline lookup yields CDR1 MDHEN and CDR2 SYDVKM. The ends lost 6 bases at V and 4 bases at J; junction bases unmatched: 6.

The chain links TRBV30 to TRBJ1-1; 7 positions agree with TRBD1. The V gene end was trimmed by 1 base and the J gene end by 6 bases; junction bases not matched to a gene: 5. Germline-derived CDR1 and CDR2 are GTSNPN and SVGIG (reference sequence). The CDR3 length is 13 residues. The CDR3 nucleotides are TGTGCCTGGAGTGCCACAGGGGCGGCTGAAGCTTTCTTT. Protein product: CAWSATGAAEAFF. The full variable domain, completed using reference TRBV30 and TRBJ1-1, is SQTIHQWPATLVQPVGSPLSLECTVEGTSNPNLYWYRQAAGRGLQLLFYSVGIGQISSEVPQNLSASRPQDRQFILSSKKLLLSDSGFYLCAWSATGAAEAFFGQGTRLTVV.

The chain has TRBV6-1 and TRBJ2-1; D uncertain. With 4 bases removed from V and 9 bases from J, the gap between germline ends came to 10 bases. The CDR3 extends over 12 amino acids. Germline CDR1 is MNHNS and CDR2 is SASEGT. CDR3 sequence (DNA): TGTGCCAGCAGTGTTAGCTGGGGTGAGCAGTTCTTC. Translated, it gives CASSVSWGEQFF.

The chain recombines TRBV11-2 with TRBJ1-3, with unresolved D. CDR3 size: 16 residues. The V end was cut by 2 bases, the J end by 0 bases, with 11 bases between. The germline CDR1 and CDR2 sequences are SGHAT and FQNNGV. The CDR3 here is CASSLISGISGNTIYF. The DNA of the CDR3 is TGTGCCAGCAGCTTAATCTCGGGGATCTCTGGAAACACCATATATTTT.

The CDR3 DNA is TGTGCCAGCAGCGGCCGGGACACCTTATACAATGAGCAGTTCTTC. Translating it yields CASSGRDTLYNEQFF. The chain carries TRBV6-1 and TRBJ2-1; weak D call: TRBD1 (6 bases). The CDR3 loop spans 15 amino acids. V lost 6 bases and J 4 bases, leaving 16 bases between the germline ends. Germline V gene sequence: CDR1 MNHNS, CDR2 SASEGT.